This entry features one TCR beta chain sequence. Its antigen remains unknown. Compared with germline, one end of the junction differs, possibly owing to a read error. The record originates from a study of tumor-infiltrating lymphocytes in primary liver carcinoma. Findings of the study overall: A significantly higher top-250-clone fraction was recorded for tumors than for blood (p = 0.039).

cDNA specific to TCR beta was made from 500 ng of total RNA, with a constant-region primer employed for priming. Generation of the TCR beta libraries relied on three nested multiplex PCR rounds using slightly modified ARM-PCR. The opening two PCR rounds, about 10 cycles each, paired TRBV1-TRBV30 forward primers with a C-beta reverse primer. From the multiplex PCR reads, TCRdb called clonotypes with MiXCR, one entry per CDR3 protein. The table has about 37,000 distinct CDR3 sequences, around 75% seen once. For each extraction, RNA and DNA were obtained together from about 20-30 mg of unsorted bulk tissue. This CDR3 region has 16 residues.

J is TRBJ2-1 and V is TRBV12-3 or TRBV12-4; 7 nucleotides line up with TRBD2. The receptor was isolated from a man aged 40-49 years with primary liver carcinoma and hepatitis B virus infection. The sample taken for sequencing was tumor-adjacent normal liver tissue. The CDR3 region has the DNA TGTACCGGTGGGGCTAGCGGCCATAGCTCCTACAATAAGCAGTTCTTC. Translated, it gives CTGGASGHSSYNKQFF.